The 7 T cell receptor beta chains below all came from one sample that was sequenced in a study of T cell repertoires in cytomegalovirus infection. These receptors are not linked to any known antigen. TCRdb re-derived calls from the reads in MiXCR, one entry per CDR3 protein. This table has 700,000 to 900,000 distinct CDR3 sequences, almost 30% appearing once. The sample was cultured CD8+ T cells from PBMCs, taken from culture after CMV antigen stimulation. Source of these receptors: a human donor in good health (CMV status not recorded). Some clones in this sample may be carry-over from other donors' samples.

This clonotype has a handful of counts. The chain uses TRBV5-1 and TRBJ2-5; 10 positions match TRBD1. The CDR3 is made up of 15 amino acids. The V gene's germline CDR1 is SGHRS and CDR2 YFSETQ. V shed 0 bases, J shed 4 bases, and the junction held 3 bases outside the gene matches. Here the CDR3 reads CASSLAGQGVETQYF. In DNA, the CDR3 is TGCGCCAGCAGCTTGGCTGGACAGGGGGTAGAGACCCAGTACTTC.

This clonotype was counted a few times. The rearrangement links TRBV6-6 to TRBJ1-3; D remains unclear. The CDR3 runs 16 residues. Looked up from germline, CDR1 is MNHNY and CDR2 is SVGAGI (reference sequence). V dropped 0 bases and J dropped 3 bases, with 12 bases sitting between them. The CDR3 sequence: CASSYSTPAGGNTIYF. The CDR3 nucleotides are TGTGCCAGCAGTTACTCTACCCCGGCGGGTGGAAACACCATATATTTT.

The chain uses TRBV6-2 or TRBV6-3 and TRBJ2-2, with TRBD2 as a possible D gene (6 bases). CDR3 length: 16 residues. V lost 6 bases and J 5 bases, leaving 19 bases between the germline ends. Germline V gene lookup returns CDR1 MNHEY and CDR2 SVGEGT. CDR3 nucleotide sequence: TGTGCCAGCAGCCGGAAAGGGACTCTGGGGACCGGGGAGCTGTTTTTT. This gives the protein CASSRKGTLGTGELFF.

This chain links TRBV7-6 with TRBJ2-7; possible D gene TRBD2, 6 bases. CDR1 SGHVS and CDR2 FNYEAQ come from the germline V gene. Trimming cost V 3 bases and J 6 bases, with 18 bases left between them. This CDR3 is built from 15 residues. CDR3 protein: CASSLVQVPGGEQYF. CDR3 DNA: TGTGCCAGCAGCTTGGTTCAAGTGCCCGGGGGCGAGCAGTACTTC.

The CDR3 spells CASSVELGQGNNEQFF. The CDR3 nucleotides read TGTGCCAGCAGCGTAGAACTGGGACAGGGAAATAATGAGCAGTTCTTC. This sequence joins TRBV9 and TRBJ2-1; the match to TRBD1 covers 9 bases. CDR1 is SGDLS and CDR2 is YYNGEE in the germline V gene. CDR3 length: 16 amino acids. Trimming cost V 0 bases and J 7 bases; bases outside gene matches: 8.

The table lists this clonotype with a few counts. The chain carries TRBV4-2 and TRBJ1-2, with D perhaps matching TRBD1 (6 bases). Trimming stripped 0 bases from V and 6 bases from J, with 17 bases between. Germline assignment: CDR1 LGHNA and CDR2 YNFKEQ. The CDR3 runs to 16 residues. CDR3 nucleotides: TGTGCCAGCAGCCAAGATGGTATACAGGGTAGGGATGGCTACACCTTC. Translated: CASSQDGIQGRDGYTF.

The rearrangement links TRBV10-3 to TRBJ1-2, with a weak D call TRBD1 (5 bases). The CDR3 has 11 amino acids. Deletions cut 10 bases from V and 2 bases from J, with 8 bases between. Germline assignment: CDR1 ENHRY and CDR2 SYGVKD. CDR3 loop: CAKRDNYGYTF. CDR3 nucleotides: TGTGCCAAAAGGGACAACTATGGCTACACCTTC.